One sample yielded the 21 T cell receptor beta chains listed below, sequenced in a study of T cell repertoires in cytomegalovirus infection (dated by TCRdb to the late 2010s). The meaning of the sample's treatment or condition label: in vitro stimulation with specific CMV peptide epitopes to enrich CMV-specific T cells. The instrument given in TCRdb is Illumina HiSeq 1500. The public sequencing data were trimmed at Q25 with fastp and processed into clonotypes with MiXCR by TCRdb, which kept only in-frame beta chains. Rows merge per CDR3 protein into single entries with the most common DNA and genes. The sample yields 230,000 or so distinct CDR3 sequences; 30% to 45% were counted once. The ten largest account for 59% of the sample. Antigens of these TCRs are unknown. The sequences come from CD8+ T cells from cultured PBMCs, collected from culture after CMV antigen stimulation. The receptors come from a human donor in good health (CMV status not recorded). Some clones in this sample may be carry-over from other donors' samples.

The rearrangement joins TRBV9 to TRBJ2-6; D is unresolved. This CDR3 is built from 15 residues. Trimming removed 3 bases from V and 0 bases from J, with 7 bases in between. CDR1 and CDR2 from the germline V gene are SGDLS and YYNGEE. CDR3 sequence (DNA): TGTGCCAGCAGCGCTTCAGGCTCTGGGGCCAACGTCCTGACTTTC. This translates into CASSASGSGANVLTF. Combining the CDR3 with reference TRBV9 and TRBJ2-6 gives the whole variable domain DSGVTQTPKHLITATGQRVTLRCSPRSGDLSVYWYQQSLDQGLQFLIQYYNGEERAKGNILERFSAQQFPDLHSELNLSSLELGDSALYFCASSASGSGANVLTFGAGSRLTVL.

This clonotype turned up a few times. The chain links TRBV20-1 to TRBJ1-2; D unresolved. Germline V lookup: CDR1 DFQATT, CDR2 SNEGSKA (reference sequence). The CDR3 is 15 amino acids. CDR3 in amino acids: CSIAPGGDSNYGYTF. The CDR3 DNA follows: TGCAGCATCGCTCCTGGAGGAGATTCTAACTATGGCTACACCTTC.

The chain couples TRBV7-9 to TRBJ2-1; 14 positions match TRBD2. This CDR3 is built from 15 residues. Germline assignment: CDR1 SEHNR and CDR2 FQNEAQ (reference sequence). J lost 8 bases, V lost 4 bases, and 4 bases had no gene match. The CDR3 nucleotides are TGTGCCAGCAGCTCACCGGGACTAGCGGGAGATGAGCAGTTCTTC. Translating gives CASSSPGLAGDEQFF.

This clonotype has ten or more counts. The V call is TRBV7-3, the J call TRBJ2-3; 8 bases are a match to TRBD2. Germline V gene data show CDR1 as SGHTA and CDR2 as FQGTGA. The CDR3 has 18 amino acids. Unmatched junction bases numbered 14, after V lost 2 bases and J lost 4 bases. CDR3 in amino acids: CASSLVYRRSGRADTQYF. The CDR3 coding sequence is TGTGCCAGCAGCTTAGTTTACCGGAGGAGCGGGAGAGCAGATACGCAGTATTTT.

This clonotype showed up just once. The chain recombines TRBV2 with TRBJ1-2, with D maybe TRBD1 (6 bases). CDR1 and CDR2 (germline): SNHLY, FYNNEI. V lost 8 bases to trimming and J lost 3 bases, with 16 bases between them. This CDR3 comprises 14 residues. The CDR3 DNA reads as TGTGCCAGCGGGGGGGCTCGGTCGCACTATGGCTACACCTTC. It specifies CASGGARSHYGYTF. The whole variable domain, remainder taken from reference TRBV2 and TRBJ1-2, is EPEVTQTPSHQVTQMGQEVILRCVPISNHLYFYWYRQILGQKVEFLVSFYNNEISEKSEIFDDQFSVERPDGSNFTLKIRSTKLEDSAMYFCASGGARSHYGYTFGSGTRLTVV.

This clonotype came up a few times. V is TRBV11-2 and J is TRBJ1-6; D is unclear. CDR1 is SGHAT and CDR2 is FQNNGV in the germline V gene. The V end was cut by 5 bases, the J end by 9 bases, with 17 bases between. The CDR3 covers 15 residues. CDR3 protein: CASSRRMGNGSPLHF. The CDR3 DNA is TGTGCCAGCAGCAGACGGATGGGGAATGGTTCACCCCTCCACTTT.

The rearrangement uses TRBV7-8 and TRBJ2-7, with TRBD1 matching 9 bases. The J segment lost 2 bases and the V segment lost 9 bases, leaving 5 bases of the junction unmatched. The germline gives CDR1 SGHVS, CDR2 FQNEAQ. The CDR3 contains 13 residues. The CDR3 DNA is TGTGCCAGTCAGGACAGGGGAACCTACGAGCAGTACTTC. This translates into CASQDRGTYEQYF.

The sample holds a few counts of this clonotype. The chain combines TRBV7-9 with TRBJ1-1; D uncertain. V lost 5 bases and J 1 base, leaving 11 bases between the germline ends. CDR3 length equals 14 residues. Germline CDR1 SEHNR, CDR2 FQNEAQ (reference sequence). CDR3 region: CASSGGGRNTEAFF. The CDR3 nucleotides read TGTGCCAGCAGCGGAGGAGGGAGGAACACTGAAGCTTTCTTT.

This clonotype was counted only a few times. This chain connects TRBV7-2 to TRBJ1-1; maybe TRBD1 (5 bases). In germline, CDR1 is SGHTA, CDR2 FQGNSA. The CDR3 extends over 15 amino acids. V lost 5 bases, J lost 3 bases, and 16 bases lay in between. The DNA of the CDR3 is TGTGCCAGCAGCGCAATGGGGGGAATGTACACTGAAGCTTTCTTT. It codes for CASSAMGGMYTEAFF.

Here the CDR3 reads CASSFSDRGQYEQYF. As DNA, the CDR3 is TGTGCCAGCAGCTTCTCGGACAGGGGGCAGTACGAGCAGTACTTC. J is TRBJ2-7 and V is TRBV5-6; the match to TRBD1 covers 11 bases. The CDR3 consists of 15 residues. The germline CDR1 and CDR2 sequences are SGHDT and YYEEEE. Trimming cost V 2 bases and J 4 bases; bases outside gene matches: 5.

This chain links TRBV11-2 with TRBJ2-1; D possibly matches TRBD1 or TRBD2 (6 bases each). In germline, CDR1 is SGHAT, CDR2 FQNNGV. There are 16 residues in the CDR3. Trimming removed 2 bases from V and 0 bases from J, with 11 bases in between. CDR3: CASSLRGERSYNEQFF. The CDR3 coding sequence is TGTGCCAGCAGCTTAAGGGGGGAACGCTCCTACAATGAGCAGTTCTTC.

The chain combines TRBV15 with TRBJ2-1; perhaps TRBD2 as D (6 bases). The V end lost 4 bases, the J end lost 0 bases, and 7 bases lay between the germline ends. The length of the CDR3 is 14 residues. CDR1 LNHNV and CDR2 YYDKDF come from the germline V gene (reference sequence). CDR3 sequence (DNA): TGTGCCACCAGCACGGGACTCTCCTACAATGAGCAGTTCTTC. It yields the protein CATSTGLSYNEQFF.

The gene calls are TRBV6-5 and TRBJ2-2, with TRBD2 matching 7 bases. Germline loops: CDR1 MNHEY, CDR2 SVGAGI. V lost 3 bases, J lost 4 bases, and 5 bases stayed unmatched. The CDR3 is 15 residues long. CDR3 sequence: CASSYSGRRTGELFF. The CDR3 region has the DNA TGTGCCAGCAGTTATAGCGGGCGGCGCACCGGGGAGCTGTTTTTT.

The chain has TRBV27 and TRBJ1-6; no clear D. Germline loops: CDR1 MNHEY, CDR2 SMNVEV (reference sequence). The V gene lost 4 bases and the J gene lost 1 base, with 14 bases spanning the gap. This CDR3 is built from 17 residues. The CDR3 loop is CASSSTVEVSYNSPLHF. In nucleotides, the CDR3 is TGTGCCAGCAGTTCAACAGTGGAGGTATCCTATAATTCACCCCTCCACTTT.

The chain couples TRBV20-1 to TRBJ2-1; 8 bases agree with TRBD1. The CDR3 is made up of 13 amino acids. Germline assignment: CDR1 DFQATT and CDR2 SNEGSKA (reference sequence). The trim removed 7 bases at V and 9 bases at J, leaving 11 bases unmatched. CDR3 DNA: TGCAGTGTTCGACAGGGGCTTTTCGTTGAGCAGTTCTTC. Translation gives CSVRQGLFVEQFF.

V and J are TRBV6-5 and TRBJ2-5; tentative D call: TRBD2 (6 bases). V was pared by 2 bases and J by 2 bases, with 6 bases between. There are 13 residues in the CDR3. Germline values: CDR1 MNHEY, CDR2 SVGAGI. CDR3 residues: CASSYGRQETQYF. CDR3 nucleotides: TGTGCCAGCAGTTACGGGAGGCAAGAGACCCAGTACTTC.

This clonotype has a count of ten or more. This chain joins TRBV7-8 and TRBJ2-7, with 13 bases lining up with TRBD2. Per the germline V gene, CDR1 is SGHVS and CDR2 is FQNEAQ. The CDR3 covers 17 residues. V dropped 5 bases and J dropped 2; count of bases not matched to a gene: 9. CDR3 coding DNA: TGTGCCAGCAGCCCTAGTGGGACTAGCGGGATTCCCTACGAGCAGTACTTC. This sequence encodes CASSPSGTSGIPYEQYF. The variable domain in full, completed from reference TRBV7-8 and TRBJ2-7, reads GAGVSQSPRYKVAKRGQDVALRCDPISGHVSLFWYQQALGQGPEFLTYFQNEAQLDKSGLPSDRFFAERPEGSVSTLKIQRTQQEDSAVYLCASSPSGTSGIPYEQYFGPGTRLTVT.

The chain carries TRBV4-1 and TRBJ1-6, with 7 bases fitting TRBD1. The CDR3 is 15 residues long. V lost 1 base to trimming and J lost 7 bases; unmatched junction nucleotides: 4. The germline V gene encodes CDR1 MGHRA and CDR2 YSYEKL. CDR3 sequence: CASSQVTGRNSPLHF. CDR3 bases: TGCGCCAGCAGCCAAGTGACAGGGAGGAATTCACCCCTCCACTTT.

The chain joins TRBV12-3 or TRBV12-4 to TRBJ2-7; unclear D gene. Trimming took off 5 bases at V and 6 bases at J, with 11 bases between the two ends. The CDR3 is 12 residues long. CDR3 sequence (DNA): TGTGCCAGCAGTCTTCTCGGGTCCGAGCAGTACTTC. Protein: CASSLLGSEQYF.

The gene calls are TRBV9 and TRBJ2-1; D ambiguous. The ends were cut back, 0 bases at V and 0 bases at J, with 7 bases in the middle. The CDR3 consists of 15 residues. Germline values: CDR1 SGDLS, CDR2 YYNGEE. For the CDR3, the DNA is TGTGCCAGCAGCGTAGAATCCAACTCCTACAATGAGCAGTTCTTC. Its translation: CASSVESNSYNEQFF.

This clonotype was detected only a few times. This rearrangement joins TRBV19 to TRBJ1-3; D might be TRBD1 (6 bases). Trimming shortened V by 6 bases and J by 2 bases, and 14 bases separated the two germline ends. The germline gives CDR1 LNHDA, CDR2 SQIVND (reference sequence). The CDR3 has 15 amino acids. The CDR3 DNA reads as TGTGCCAGTAGCAAACAGGGAAAAACTGGAAACACCATATATTTT. Amino acids: CASSKQGKTGNTIYF.